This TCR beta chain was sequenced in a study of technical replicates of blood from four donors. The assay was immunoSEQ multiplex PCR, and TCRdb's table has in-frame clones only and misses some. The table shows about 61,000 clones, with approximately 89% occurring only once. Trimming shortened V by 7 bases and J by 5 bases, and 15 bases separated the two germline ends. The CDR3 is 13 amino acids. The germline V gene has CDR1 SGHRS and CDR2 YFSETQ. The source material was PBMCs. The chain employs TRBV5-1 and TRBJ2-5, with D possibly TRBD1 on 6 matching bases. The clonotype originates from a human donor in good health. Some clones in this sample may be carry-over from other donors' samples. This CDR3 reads CASWRQAGETQYF. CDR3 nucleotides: TGCGCCAGCTGGAGACAGGCGGGCGAGACCCAGTACTTC.